This TCR beta chain was recovered during a study of T cell changes during pregnancy in multiple sclerosis. The CDR3 is made up of 16 amino acids. Germline lookup yields CDR1 GTSNPN and CDR2 SVGIG (reference sequence). Trimming took 3 bases from V and 3 from J; bases not matched to a gene: 6. Generated by immunoSEQ multiplex PCR, the TCRdb table keeps only in-frame clones and is missing some. The sample has 100,000 or so clones; about 93% are singletons. The chain joins TRBV30 to TRBJ1-5; 12 nucleotides line up with TRBD1. Material: peripheral blood, obtained in the first trimester of pregnancy. This TCR was sampled from a female donor with multiple sclerosis, enrolled in a pregnancy study. The CDR3 region has the DNA TGTGCCTGGAGGACCGGGACAGGGGGCGACAATCAGCCCCAGCATTTT. Its translation: CAWRTGTGGDNQPQHF.